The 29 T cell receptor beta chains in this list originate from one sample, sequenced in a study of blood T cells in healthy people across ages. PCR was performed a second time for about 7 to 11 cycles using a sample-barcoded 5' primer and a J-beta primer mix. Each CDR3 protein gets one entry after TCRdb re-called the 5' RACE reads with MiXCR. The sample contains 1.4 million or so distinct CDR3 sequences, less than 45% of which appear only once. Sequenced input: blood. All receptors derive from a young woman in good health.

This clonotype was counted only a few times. CDR3 nucleotide sequence: TGTGCCAGCAGACCAGGGGGGGGCGCCACAGATACGCAGTATTTT. Translating it yields CASRPGGGATDTQYF. J is TRBJ2-3 and V is TRBV7-2, with D perhaps assigned TRBD1 or TRBD2 (7 bases each). V lost 6 bases and J 2 bases, leaving 15 bases between the germline ends. The CDR3 spans 15 residues. The germline V gene has CDR1 SGHTA and CDR2 FQGNSA.

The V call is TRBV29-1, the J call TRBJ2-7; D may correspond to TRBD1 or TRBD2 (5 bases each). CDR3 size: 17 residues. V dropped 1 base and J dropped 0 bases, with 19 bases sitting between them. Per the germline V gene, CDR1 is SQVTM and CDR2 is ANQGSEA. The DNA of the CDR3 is TGCAGCGTTGAAGGCATCTCCGGGACGGGGAGCTCCTACGAGCAGTACTTC. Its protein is CSVEGISGTGSSYEQYF.

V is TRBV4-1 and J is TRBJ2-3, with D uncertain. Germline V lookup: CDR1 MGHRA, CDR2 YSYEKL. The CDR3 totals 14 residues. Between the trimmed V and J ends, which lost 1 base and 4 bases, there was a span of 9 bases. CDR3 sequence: CASSQGPGADTQYF. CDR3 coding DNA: TGCGCCAGCAGCCAAGGCCCTGGCGCAGATACGCAGTATTTT.

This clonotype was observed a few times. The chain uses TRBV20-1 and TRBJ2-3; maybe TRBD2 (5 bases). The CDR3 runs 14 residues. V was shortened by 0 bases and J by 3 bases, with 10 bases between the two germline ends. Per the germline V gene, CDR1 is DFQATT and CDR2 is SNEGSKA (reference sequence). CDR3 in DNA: TGCAGTGCTAGAGACCCCGGCGGGACAGATACGCAGTATTTT. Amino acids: CSARDPGGTDTQYF.

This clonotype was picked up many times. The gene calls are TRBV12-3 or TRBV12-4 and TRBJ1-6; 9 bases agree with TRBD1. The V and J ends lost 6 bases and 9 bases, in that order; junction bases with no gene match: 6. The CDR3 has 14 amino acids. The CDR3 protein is CASSQRQGGSPLHF. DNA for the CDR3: TGTGCCAGCAGCCAGAGACAGGGGGGTTCACCCCTCCACTTT.

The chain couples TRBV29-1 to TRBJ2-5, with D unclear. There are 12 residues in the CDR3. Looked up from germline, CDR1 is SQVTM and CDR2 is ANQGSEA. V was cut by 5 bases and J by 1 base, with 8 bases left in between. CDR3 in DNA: TGCAGCGTTCCTGAGTTCCAAGAGACCCAGTACTTC. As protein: CSVPEFQETQYF.

The CDR3 spells CASSRTGWAEAFF. In DNA, the CDR3 is TGTGCCAGCAGCCGGACAGGGTGGGCTGAAGCTTTCTTT. V is TRBV27 and J is TRBJ1-1; 8 bases are a match to TRBD1. The J segment lost 6 bases and the V segment lost 6 bases, leaving 6 bases of the junction unmatched. Germline values: CDR1 MNHEY, CDR2 SMNVEV (reference sequence). This CDR3 is 13 amino acids long.

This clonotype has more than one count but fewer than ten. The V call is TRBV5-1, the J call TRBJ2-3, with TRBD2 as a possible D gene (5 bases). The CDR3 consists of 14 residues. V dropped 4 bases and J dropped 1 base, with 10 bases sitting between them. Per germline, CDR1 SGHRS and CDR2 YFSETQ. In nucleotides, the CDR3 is TGCGCCAGCAGCGGCGGGCATGGCACAGATACGCAGTATTTT. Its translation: CASSGGHGTDTQYF.

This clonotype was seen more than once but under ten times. The DNA for the CDR3 is TGTGCCAGCAGTTTAGAGTATAATAGCGGCTACAATGAGCAGTTCTTC. Translating gives CASSLEYNSGYNEQFF. The rearrangement links TRBV12-3 or TRBV12-4 to TRBJ2-1; D is possibly TRBD2 (6 bases). This CDR3 has 16 amino acids. Trimming left V 1 base short and J 3 bases short, with 13 bases between.

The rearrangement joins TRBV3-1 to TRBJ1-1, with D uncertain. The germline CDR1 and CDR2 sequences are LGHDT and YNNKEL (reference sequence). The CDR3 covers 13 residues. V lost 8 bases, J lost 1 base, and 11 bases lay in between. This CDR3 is CASGPGGNTEAFF. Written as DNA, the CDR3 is TGTGCCAGCGGGCCAGGAGGGAACACTGAAGCTTTCTTT.

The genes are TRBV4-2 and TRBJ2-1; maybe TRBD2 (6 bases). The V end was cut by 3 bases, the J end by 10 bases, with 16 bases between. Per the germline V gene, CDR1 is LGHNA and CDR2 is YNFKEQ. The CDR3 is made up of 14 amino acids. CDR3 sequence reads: CASSQTFPGREQFF. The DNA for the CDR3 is TGTGCCAGCAGCCAGACTTTTCCAGGGAGGGAGCAGTTCTTC.

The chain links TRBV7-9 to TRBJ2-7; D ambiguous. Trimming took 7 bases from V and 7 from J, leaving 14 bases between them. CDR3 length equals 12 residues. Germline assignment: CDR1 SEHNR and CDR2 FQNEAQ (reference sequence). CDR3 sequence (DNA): TGTGCCAGCAACCTCTTAGACAATGAGCAGTACTTC. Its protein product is CASNLLDNEQYF.

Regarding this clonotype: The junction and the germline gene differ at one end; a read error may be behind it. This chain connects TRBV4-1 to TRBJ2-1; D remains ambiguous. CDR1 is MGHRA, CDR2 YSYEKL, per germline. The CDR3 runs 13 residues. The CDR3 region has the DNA TGCGCCAGCAGCCTTCATCAGTACAATGAGCGGTTCTTC. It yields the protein CASSLHQYNERFF.

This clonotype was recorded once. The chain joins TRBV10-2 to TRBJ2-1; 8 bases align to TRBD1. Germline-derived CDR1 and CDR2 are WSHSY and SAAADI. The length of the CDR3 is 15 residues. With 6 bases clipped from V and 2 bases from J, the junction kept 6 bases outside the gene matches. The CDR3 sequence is CASRRTGSTYNEQFF. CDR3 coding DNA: TGCGCCAGCAGAAGGACAGGGTCTACCTACAATGAGCAGTTCTTC.

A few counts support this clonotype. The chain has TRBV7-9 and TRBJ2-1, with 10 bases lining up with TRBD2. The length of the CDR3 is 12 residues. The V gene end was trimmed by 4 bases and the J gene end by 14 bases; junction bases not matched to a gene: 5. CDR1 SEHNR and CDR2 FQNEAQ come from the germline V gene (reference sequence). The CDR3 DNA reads TGTGCCAGCAGCTCTAGCGGGAGTAGAGAGTTCTTC. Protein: CASSSSGSREFF.

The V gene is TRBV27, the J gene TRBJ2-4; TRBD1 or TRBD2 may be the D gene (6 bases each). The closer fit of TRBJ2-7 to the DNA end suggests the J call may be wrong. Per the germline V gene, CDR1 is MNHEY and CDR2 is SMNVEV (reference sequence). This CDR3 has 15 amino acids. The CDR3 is CASSRLGEQGYEQYF. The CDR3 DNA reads TGTGCCAGCAGTAGACTAGGGGAACAGGGATACGAGCAGTACTTC.

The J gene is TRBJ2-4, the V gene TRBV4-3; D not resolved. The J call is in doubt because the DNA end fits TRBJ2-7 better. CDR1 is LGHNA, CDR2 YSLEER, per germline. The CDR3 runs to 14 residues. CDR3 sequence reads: CASSQNEGPYEQYF. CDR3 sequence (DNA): TGCGCCAGCAGCCAAAATGAAGGTCCCTACGAGCAGTACTTC.

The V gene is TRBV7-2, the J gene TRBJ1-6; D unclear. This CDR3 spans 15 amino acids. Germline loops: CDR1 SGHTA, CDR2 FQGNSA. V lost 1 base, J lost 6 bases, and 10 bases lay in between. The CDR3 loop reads CASSLVTELNSPLHF. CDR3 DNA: TGTGCCAGCAGCTTAGTTACCGAGCTTAATTCACCCCTCCACTTT.

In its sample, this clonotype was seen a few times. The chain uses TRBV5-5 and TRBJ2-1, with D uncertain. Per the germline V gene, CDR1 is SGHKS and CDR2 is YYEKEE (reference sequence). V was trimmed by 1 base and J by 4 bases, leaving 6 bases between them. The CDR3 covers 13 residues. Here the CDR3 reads CASSLMVYNEQFF. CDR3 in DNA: TGTGCCAGCAGCTTGATGGTATACAATGAGCAGTTCTTC. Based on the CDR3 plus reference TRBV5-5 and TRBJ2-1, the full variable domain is DAGVTQSPTHLIKTRGQQVTLRCSPISGHKSVSWYQQVLGQGPQFIFQYYEKEERGRGNFPDRFSARQFPNYSSELNVNALLLGDSALYLCASSLMVYNEQFFGPGTRLTVL.

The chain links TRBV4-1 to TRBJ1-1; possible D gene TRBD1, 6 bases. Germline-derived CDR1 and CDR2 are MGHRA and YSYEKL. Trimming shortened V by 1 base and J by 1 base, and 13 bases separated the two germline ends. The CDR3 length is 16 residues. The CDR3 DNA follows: TGCGCCAGCAGCCAAGGGCCGGGACATCAGAACACTGAAGCTTTCTTT. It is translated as CASSQGPGHQNTEAFF.

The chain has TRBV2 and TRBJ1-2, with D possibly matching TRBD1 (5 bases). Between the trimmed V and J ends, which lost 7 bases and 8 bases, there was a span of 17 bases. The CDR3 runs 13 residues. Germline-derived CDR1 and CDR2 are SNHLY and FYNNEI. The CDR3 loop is CASTSTVTRGYTF. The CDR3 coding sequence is TGTGCCAGCACTTCGACAGTCACTAGAGGCTACACCTTC.

DNA for the CDR3: TGCAGCGCTCGAGCGGGAGTGGCTGACGAGCAGTACTTC. Translated, it gives CSARAGVADEQYF. This chain uses TRBV29-1 with TRBJ2-7; TRBD2 matches at 8 bases. Per germline, CDR1 SQVTM and CDR2 ANQGSEA. V was pared by 7 bases and J by 5 bases, with 10 bases of the junction left unmatched. The CDR3 spans 13 residues.

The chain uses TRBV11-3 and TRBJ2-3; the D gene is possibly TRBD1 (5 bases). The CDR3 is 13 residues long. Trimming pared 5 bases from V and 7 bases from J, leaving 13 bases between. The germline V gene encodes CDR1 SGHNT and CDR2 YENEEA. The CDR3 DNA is TGTGCCAGCAGCCGATCAGGGTTTAATACGCAGTATTTT. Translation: CASSRSGFNTQYF.

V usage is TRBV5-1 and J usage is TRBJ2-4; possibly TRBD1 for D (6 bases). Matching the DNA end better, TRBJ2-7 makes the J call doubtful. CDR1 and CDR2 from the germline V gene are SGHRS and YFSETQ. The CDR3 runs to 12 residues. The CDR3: CASSLMGAEQYF. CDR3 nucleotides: TGCGCCAGCAGCTTGATGGGGGCCGAGCAGTACTTC.

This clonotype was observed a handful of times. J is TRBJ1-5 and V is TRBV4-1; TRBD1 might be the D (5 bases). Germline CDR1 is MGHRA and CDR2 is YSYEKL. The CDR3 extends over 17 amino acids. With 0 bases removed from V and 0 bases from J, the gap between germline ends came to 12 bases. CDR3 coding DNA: TGCGCCAGCAGCCAAGAACCTTACAGGCTTAGCAATCAGCCCCAGCATTTT. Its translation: CASSQEPYRLSNQPQHF.

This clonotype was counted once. CDR3 nucleotide sequence: TGTGCCAGCAGCGCCCCCGGGACTAGCGGGATCTCCTACGAGCAGTACTTC. It is translated as CASSAPGTSGISYEQYF. The chain carries TRBV9 and TRBJ2-7, with 13 bases matching TRBD2. V gave up 3 bases and J gave up 0 bases; unmatched junction bases: 6. Germline CDR1 reads SGDLS; CDR2 reads YYNGEE. This CDR3 comprises 17 residues. The full variable domain, with the rest looked up from reference TRBV9 and TRBJ2-7, is DSGVTQTPKHLITATGQRVTLRCSPRSGDLSVYWYQQSLDQGLQFLIQYYNGEERAKGNILERFSAQQFPDLHSELNLSSLELGDSALYFCASSAPGTSGISYEQYFGPGTRLTVT.

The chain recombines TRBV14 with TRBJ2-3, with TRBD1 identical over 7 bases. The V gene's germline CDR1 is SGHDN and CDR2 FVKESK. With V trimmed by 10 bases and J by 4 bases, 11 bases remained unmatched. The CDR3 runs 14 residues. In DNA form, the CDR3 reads TGTGCCACCCCGGACAGGTTCGAGGCAGATACGCAGTATTTT. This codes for CATPDRFEADTQYF.

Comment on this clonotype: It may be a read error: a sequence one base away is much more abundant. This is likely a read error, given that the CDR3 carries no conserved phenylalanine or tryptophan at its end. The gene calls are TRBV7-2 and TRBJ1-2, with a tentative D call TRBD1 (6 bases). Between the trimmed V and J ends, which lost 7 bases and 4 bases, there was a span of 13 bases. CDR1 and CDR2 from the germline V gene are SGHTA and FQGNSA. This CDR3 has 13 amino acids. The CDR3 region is CASNPDRTYGYTY. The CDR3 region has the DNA TGTGCCAGCAACCCCGACAGGACCTATGGCTACACCTAC.

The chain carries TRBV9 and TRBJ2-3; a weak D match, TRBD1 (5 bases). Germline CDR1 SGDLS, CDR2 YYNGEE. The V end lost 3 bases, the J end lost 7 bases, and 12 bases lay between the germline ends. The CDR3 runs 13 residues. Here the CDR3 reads CASSAKGLNTQYF. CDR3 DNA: TGTGCCAGCAGCGCAAAGGGGTTAAATACGCAGTATTTT.